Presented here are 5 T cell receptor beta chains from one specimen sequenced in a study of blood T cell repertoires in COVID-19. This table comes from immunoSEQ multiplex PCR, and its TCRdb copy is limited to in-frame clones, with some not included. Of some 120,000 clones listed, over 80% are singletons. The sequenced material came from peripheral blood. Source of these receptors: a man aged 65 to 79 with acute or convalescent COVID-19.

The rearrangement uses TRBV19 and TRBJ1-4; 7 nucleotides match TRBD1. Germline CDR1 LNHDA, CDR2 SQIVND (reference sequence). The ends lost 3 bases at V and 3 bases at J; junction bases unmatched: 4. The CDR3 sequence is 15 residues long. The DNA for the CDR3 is TGTGCCAGTAGTATTCCCGGGACAGCTAATGAAAAACTGTTTTTT. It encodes CASSIPGTANEKLFF.

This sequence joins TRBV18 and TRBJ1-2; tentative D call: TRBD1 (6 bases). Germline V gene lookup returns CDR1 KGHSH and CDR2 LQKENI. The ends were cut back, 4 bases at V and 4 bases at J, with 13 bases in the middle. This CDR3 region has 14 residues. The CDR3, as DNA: TGTGCCAGCTCACTCGGACAGAGCCTCTATGGCTACACCTTC. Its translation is CASSLGQSLYGYTF.

Here the CDR3 reads CASRGQSSYEQYF. The CDR3 nucleotides are TGTGCCAGCAGGGGACAGAGTTCCTACGAGCAGTACTTC. The gene calls are TRBV25-1 and TRBJ2-7; 7 nucleotides match TRBD1. CDR3 size: 13 residues. V trimming: 6 bases; J trimming: 1 base; junction bases outside the gene matches: 3. In germline, CDR1 is MGHDK, CDR2 SYGVNS.

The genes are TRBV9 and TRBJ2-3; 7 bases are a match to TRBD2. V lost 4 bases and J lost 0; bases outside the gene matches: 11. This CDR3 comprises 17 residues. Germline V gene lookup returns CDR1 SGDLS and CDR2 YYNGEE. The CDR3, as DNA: TGTGCCAGCAGCACCACCCCCGCTAGCGGAAGCACAGATACGCAGTATTTT. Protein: CASSTTPASGSTDTQYF. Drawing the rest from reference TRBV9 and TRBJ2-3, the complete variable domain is DSGVTQTPKHLITATGQRVTLRCSPRSGDLSVYWYQQSLDQGLQFLIQYYNGEERAKGNILERFSAQQFPDLHSELNLSSLELGDSALYFCASSTTPASGSTDTQYFGPGTRLTVL.

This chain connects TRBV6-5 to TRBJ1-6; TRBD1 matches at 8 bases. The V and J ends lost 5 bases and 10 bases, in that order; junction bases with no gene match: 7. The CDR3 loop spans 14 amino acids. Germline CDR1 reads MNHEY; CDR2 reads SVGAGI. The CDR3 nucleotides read TGTGCCAGCAGTAAGGACAGGGTGAACTCACCCCTCCACTTT. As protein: CASSKDRVNSPLHF.